This TCR beta chain was recovered during a study of CD8+CD57+ T cells in acquired aplastic anemia. Study at large: Sorted CD4+ and CD8+ cell DNA averaged approximately 3 ug.

Details on this clonotype: Its specificity is not known.

Genomic DNA served as template for TCR beta VDJ and CDR3 profiling. TCRdb recomputed calls from the reads with MiXCR, one row per CDR3 protein. The table has more than 250,000 distinct CDR3 sequences, around 60% seen once. Study findings and constraints: Comparison of patients with controls identified around 31 shared CD8+ CDR3 sequences. CD8+ Simpson's diversity in patients was not significantly different from that in controls.

CDR3 length: 15 amino acids. The germline V gene encodes CDR1 SGHTA and CDR2 FQGNSA. The germline V and J ends were trimmed by 2 bases and 8 bases, with 15 bases remaining between them. The TCR comes from a human donor with severe aplastic anemia or a healthy control (not recorded which). The sequenced material came from sorted CD4+, CD8+, or CD8+CD57+ T cells (not recorded which) from PBMCs. The chain couples TRBV7-2 to TRBJ2-2; tentative D call: TRBD2 (6 bases). The CDR3 DNA reads as TGTGCCAGCAGCTTAAGAAACGGTGGAGGGGGGGAGCTGTTTTTT. Amino acids: CASSLRNGGGGELFF. Together with reference TRBV7-2 and TRBJ2-2, the CDR3 gives the full variable domain: GAGVSQSPSNKVTEKGKDVELRCDPISGHTALYWYRQSLGQGLEFLIYFQGNSAPDKSGLPSDRFSAERTGGSVSTLTIQRTQQEDSAVYLCASSLRNGGGGELFFGEGSRLTVL.